This T cell receptor beta chain derives from a study of T cell changes during pregnancy in multiple sclerosis. This table comes from immunoSEQ multiplex PCR, and its TCRdb copy is limited to in-frame clones, with some not included. The table lists about 60,000 clones, 90% of them singletons, with more than 2% in the top ten. The source material was peripheral blood, sampled in the second trimester of pregnancy. The source is a female donor in good health, enrolled as a control in a pregnancy study.

CDR3 amino acids: CASSDRGTSYEQYF. The CDR3 DNA sequence: TGTGCCAGCAGTGACAGGGGCACCTCCTACGAGCAGTACTTC. The chain joins TRBV6-1 to TRBJ2-7, with D possibly matching TRBD1 (6 bases). The CDR3 is 14 residues long. Germline assignment: CDR1 MNHNS and CDR2 SASEGT. The germline V and J ends were trimmed by 3 bases and 0 bases, with 9 bases remaining between them.